This TCR beta chain was sequenced during a study of cytomegalovirus exposure and HLA in healthy donors. Overall study results and limits: Further analysis was carried out later, and it showed several of the most significant clusters appearing linked to common viral pathogens. In a later analysis, TCR beta V- and J-gene trimming showed a link to a missense DCLRE1C variant.

V lost 0 bases and J lost 1, with 10 bases in between. The CDR3 is 15 residues long. CDR1 SGHNT and CDR2 YYREEE come from the germline V gene (reference sequence). Comment on this clone: Its antigen is as yet unknown.

Vbeta (60) and Jbeta (13) primers were used in the PCR. TCRdb keeps only in-frame clones here, not all; method: immunoSEQ multiplex PCR. The table shows 180,000 or so clones, with around 79% occurring only once. This receptor was taken from a man aged 45-60 years in good health and CMV-seropositive. What was sequenced was PBMCs. The J gene is TRBJ2-5, the V gene TRBV5-4; D is undetermined. The CDR3 DNA sequence: TGTGCCAGCAGCTTGGATTCGGGTCCCCAAGAGACCCAGTACTTC. Protein: CASSLDSGPQETQYF.